This T cell receptor (beta chain) originates from a study of shared clonotypes between healthy human individuals. Across the whole study: Per-donor plates numbered three CD4 naive, three CD4 memory, two CD8 naive and one CD8 memory. Study-wide results and limits: Some naive CD4 clonotypes, roughly 5%, turned up in common across a handful of donors.

This clone showed up just once. What it recognizes is unknown. The protocol was immunoSEQ multiplex PCR, while the TCRdb copy is restricted to in-frame clones and leaves out a portion. This table holds roughly 220,000 clones, over 60% found once. The sequenced material came from memory CD4+ T cells sorted from blood. Documented subset: CD45RA-negative fraction. The TCR sequence derives from a man aged 25-45 years in good health.

The CDR3 loop is CASSLGTGLEQYF. The CDR3 coding sequence is TGTGCCAGCAGCCTTGGGACAGGGCTCGAGCAGTACTTC. The V and J genes are TRBV11-2 and TRBJ2-7, with TRBD1 matching 9 bases. V shed 5 bases and J 6 bases; nucleotides not matched to a gene: 5. Germline loops: CDR1 SGHAT, CDR2 FQNNGV. CDR3 length: 13 residues.